This is a list of T cell receptor beta chains from one sample in a study of T cells after yellow fever vaccination. One entry per CDR3 protein, called by TCRdb with MiXCR from the 5' RACE reads. The sample yields roughly 500,000 distinct CDR3 sequences, over 15% seen once. The sample in question was PBMCs, obtained 15 days after the yellow fever booster vaccination. The origin of the receptors is a man in his thirties or forties who received the YFV17D yellow fever vaccine. The CDR3 runs from the conserved cysteine through the conserved F or W. Each record gives: V gene, J gene, clone size, CDR3 length, D gene, CDR3 protein, CDR3 DNA. A D gene is named only where the DNA matches it firmly. Clone size is stated in some rows and not others, as once, few, many or a class when expanded.

TRBV6-2/TRBV6-3	TRBJ1-1	-	14	-	CASSYHRRNTEAFF	TGTGCCAGCAGTTACCACAGGCGAAACACTGAAGCTTTCTTT
TRBV5-1	TRBJ2-2	-	16	-	CASSSRQGQGTGELFF	TGCGCCAGCAGCTCGCGTCAGGGTCAGGGGACCGGGGAGCTGTTTTTT
TRBV5-6	TRBJ2-7	-	16	TRBD1	CASSLVRQGDSYEQYF	TGTGCCAGCAGCTTGGTACGACAGGGTGACTCCTACGAGCAGTACTTC
TRBV5-1	TRBJ2-7	-	13	-	CASSTTVGDEQYF	TGCGCCAGCAGCACGACCGTCGGGGACGAGCAGTACTTC
TRBV20-1	TRBJ2-1	few	15	TRBD1	CSARPGTGAINEQFF	TGCAGTGCTAGACCCGGGACAGGGGCTATCAATGAGCAGTTCTTC
TRBV20-1	TRBJ2-5	-	14	-	CSAILTGRQETQYF	TGCAGTGCTATTCTGACAGGGAGGCAAGAGACCCAGTACTTC
TRBV15	TRBJ2-3	few	15	TRBD2	CATSRTSGSPDTQYF	TGTGCCACCAGCAGAACTAGCGGGAGCCCAGATACGCAGTATTTT
TRBV5-1	TRBJ2-1	few	16	TRBD2	CASSLTVAGGLNEQFF	TGCGCCAGCAGCCTAACAGTTGCGGGAGGGCTCAATGAGCAGTTCTTC
TRBV6-5	TRBJ1-5	-	16	TRBD1	CASSYFGTDSNQPQHF	TGTGCCAGCAGTTACTTCGGGACAGATAGCAATCAGCCCCAGCATTTT
TRBV2	TRBJ1-6	-	16	TRBD1	CASSGDSNSYNSPLHF	TGTGCCAGCAGTGGGGACAGCAACTCCTATAATTCACCCCTCCACTTT
TRBV28	TRBJ2-7	few	15	-	CASSPSWGSSYEQYF	TGTGCCAGCAGTCCCTCATGGGGGAGCTCCTACGAGCAGTACTTC
TRBV7-2	TRBJ2-5	-	13	-	CASRTLGSRTQYF	TGTGCCAGCCGGACCCTAGGAAGTCGGACCCAGTACTTC
TRBV20-1	TRBJ1-2	few	13	-	CSTLGGANYGYTF	TGCAGCACGTTAGGGGGGGCTAACTATGGCTACACCTTC
TRBV10-3	TRBJ2-3	-	13	TRBD1	CANQGAGTDTQYF	TGTGCCAACCAGGGGGCCGGCACAGATACGCAGTATTTT
TRBV29-1	TRBJ2-1	few	15	TRBD2	CSVDIAGGPTNEQFF	TGCAGCGTAGATATAGCGGGAGGGCCCACGAACGAGCAGTTCTTC
TRBV20-1	TRBJ1-6	-	13	-	CSATSSNNSPLHF	TGCAGTGCTACCTCTTCCAATAATTCACCCCTCCACTTT
TRBV7-2	TRBJ1-4	-	14	-	CASSSNRGDEKLFF	TGTGCCAGCAGCTCTAATCGAGGGGATGAAAAACTGTTTTTT
TRBV20-1	TRBJ2-7	-	11	-	CSVSRSDEQYF	TGCAGTGTCTCTAGAAGTGACGAGCAGTACTTC
TRBV3-1	TRBJ2-1	few	12	-	CASSLGTYEQFF	TGTGCCAGCAGCCTAGGGACTTATGAGCAGTTCTTC
TRBV12-3/TRBV12-4	TRBJ2-4	-	14	-	CASTPWGTTNIQYF	TGTGCCAGCACCCCCTGGGGGACGACAAACATTCAGTACTTC
TRBV12-3/TRBV12-4	TRBJ2-1	-	16	TRBD2	CASIPMGGSSYNEQFF	TGTGCCAGCATCCCGATGGGAGGGAGCTCCTACAATGAGCAGTTCTTC
TRBV5-1	TRBJ2-1	few	12	-	CASSFPDGEQFF	TGCGCCAGCAGCTTCCCCGACGGTGAGCAGTTCTTC
TRBV12-3/TRBV12-4	TRBJ2-1	few	14	-	CASSSGLRGEEQFF	TGTGCCAGCAGCTCTGGCCTCCGGGGTGAGGAGCAGTTCTTC
TRBV7-2	TRBJ2-5	-	14	-	CASSLLRTQETQYF	TGTGCCAGCAGCTTATTAAGGACACAAGAGACCCAGTACTTC
TRBV5-1	TRBJ2-1	-	17	TRBD2	CASSLLILAGGNNEQFF	TGCGCCAGCAGCTTACTAATTTTAGCGGGAGGGAACAATGAGCAGTTCTTC
TRBV7-6	TRBJ2-2	-	14	-	CASSQGQNTGELFF	TGTGCCAGCAGCCAGGGACAAAACACCGGGGAGCTGTTTTTT
TRBV7-2	TRBJ2-3	-	13	TRBD1	CASRPKTGEPQYF	TGTGCCAGCAGACCCAAAACAGGGGAACCTCAGTATTTT
TRBV4-2	TRBJ2-3	-	15	-	CASSQDFRGGDTQYF	TGTGCCAGCAGCCAAGATTTCCGAGGGGGAGATACGCAGTATTTT
TRBV6-1	TRBJ2-7	-	15	TRBD2	CASSADSGRTYEQYF	TGTGCCAGCAGCGCCGATAGCGGGAGAACCTACGAGCAGTACTTC
TRBV30	TRBJ1-6	-	15	TRBD1	CAWGLGGRDHSPLHF	TGTGCCTGGGGGCTAGGGGGCCGGGATCATTCACCCCTCCACTTT
TRBV18	TRBJ2-7	-	14	-	CASSPPIRRGEQYF	TGTGCCAGCTCACCACCGATTAGACGTGGCGAGCAGTACTTC
TRBV6-2/TRBV6-3	TRBJ2-2	few	15	TRBD1	CASSRQGVNTGELFF	TGTGCCAGCAGTCGACAGGGGGTCAACACCGGGGAGCTGTTTTTT
TRBV15	TRBJ2-3	many	13	-	CATSGGGIGTQYF	TGTGCCACCAGTGGTGGCGGCATAGGTACGCAGTATTTT
TRBV21-1	TRBJ2-7	-	16	-	CASSSSGLAVHNEQYF	TGTGCCAGCAGCAGCTCGGGACTAGCGGTACATAACGAGCAGTACTTC
TRBV20-1	TRBJ2-1	-	12	TRBD2	CSASRGGAEQFF	TGCAGTGCTAGCCGGGGGGGAGCTGAGCAGTTCTTC
TRBV18	TRBJ2-5	-	14	-	CASSKLADQETQYF	TGTGCCAGCTCAAAACTAGCAGATCAAGAGACCCAGTACTTC
TRBV20-1	TRBJ2-7	-	13	-	CSAYQGPPYEQYF	TGCAGTGCGTACCAGGGTCCCCCCTACGAGCAGTACTTC
TRBV20-1	TRBJ2-7	many	12	-	CSARFISYEQYF	TGCAGTGCTAGGTTCATCTCCTACGAGCAGTACTTC
TRBV5-1	TRBJ2-3	few	15	TRBD1	CASSSKGQGADTQYF	TGCGCCAGCAGCTCAAAGGGACAGGGGGCAGATACGCAGTATTTT
TRBV5-1	TRBJ2-7	few	13	TRBD2	CASSPSETSERYF	TGCGCCAGCAGCCCATCCGAGACTAGCGAACGGTACTTC
TRBV4-2	TRBJ1-4	few	13	-	CASSQDNGEKLFF	TGTGCCAGCAGCCAAGATAACGGGGAAAAACTGTTTTTT
TRBV6-5	TRBJ1-1	few	16	-	CASSYSLTGPYTEAFF	TGTGCCAGCAGTTATTCATTGACGGGGCCGTACACTGAAGCTTTCTTT
TRBV20-1	TRBJ2-5	few	12	-	CSAGNIQETQYF	TGCAGTGCTGGGAATATCCAAGAGACCCAGTACTTC
TRBV11-2	TRBJ2-3	-	12	-	CASSSSSGTQYF	TGTGCCAGCAGCTCCTCTAGTGGTACGCAGTATTTT
TRBV20-1	TRBJ2-3	-	12	-	CSARVFADTQYF	TGCAGTGCTAGAGTGTTTGCAGATACGCAGTATTTT
TRBV4-3	TRBJ2-3	few	18	TRBD1	CASSQEGGTGSHTDTQYF	TGCGCCAGCAGCCAAGAAGGAGGGACAGGGTCCCACACAGATACGCAGTATTTT
TRBV24-1	TRBJ1-2	-	14	TRBD1	CATSDQQGARGYTF	TGTGCCACCAGTGATCAACAGGGGGCAAGAGGCTACACCTTC
TRBV7-2	TRBJ2-7	-	15	-	CASSSSGAGTYEQYF	TGTGCCAGCAGCTCCAGCGGTGCCGGAACCTACGAGCAGTACTTC
TRBV2	TRBJ1-2	few	12	TRBD1	CASGQAYYGYTF	TGTGCCAGTGGACAGGCCTACTATGGCTACACCTTC
TRBV10-3	TRBJ2-7	-	14	-	CAISVGPSGYEQYF	TGTGCCATCAGTGTAGGACCTTCGGGCTACGAGCAGTACTTC